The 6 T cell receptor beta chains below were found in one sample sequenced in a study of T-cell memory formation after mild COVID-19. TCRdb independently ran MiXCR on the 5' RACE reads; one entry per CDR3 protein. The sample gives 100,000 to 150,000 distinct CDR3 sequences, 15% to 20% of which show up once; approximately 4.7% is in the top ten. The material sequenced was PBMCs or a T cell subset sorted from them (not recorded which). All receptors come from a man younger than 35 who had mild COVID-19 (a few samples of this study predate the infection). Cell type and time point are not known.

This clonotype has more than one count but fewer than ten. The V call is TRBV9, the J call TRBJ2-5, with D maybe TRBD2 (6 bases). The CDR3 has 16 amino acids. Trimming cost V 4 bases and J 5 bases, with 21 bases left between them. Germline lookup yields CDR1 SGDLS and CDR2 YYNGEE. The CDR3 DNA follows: TGTGCCAGCAGCACGAGTTCCAGGGAGGCGTGGGAGACCCAGTACTTC. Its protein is CASSTSSREAWETQYF.

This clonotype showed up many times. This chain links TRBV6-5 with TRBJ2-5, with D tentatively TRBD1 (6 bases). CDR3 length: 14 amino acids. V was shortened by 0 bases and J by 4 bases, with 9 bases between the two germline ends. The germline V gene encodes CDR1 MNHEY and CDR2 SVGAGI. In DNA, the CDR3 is TGTGCCAGCAGTTACTCGGGCAGGGGAGAGACCCAGTACTTC. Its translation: CASSYSGRGETQYF.

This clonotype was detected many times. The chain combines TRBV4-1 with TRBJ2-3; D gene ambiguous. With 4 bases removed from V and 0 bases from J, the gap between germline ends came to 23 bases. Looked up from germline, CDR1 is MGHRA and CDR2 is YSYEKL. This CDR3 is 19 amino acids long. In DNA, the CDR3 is TGCGCCAGCAGCCTTACCTGGGGATTCTATAAATCTAGCACAGATACGCAGTATTTT. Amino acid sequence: CASSLTWGFYKSSTDTQYF.

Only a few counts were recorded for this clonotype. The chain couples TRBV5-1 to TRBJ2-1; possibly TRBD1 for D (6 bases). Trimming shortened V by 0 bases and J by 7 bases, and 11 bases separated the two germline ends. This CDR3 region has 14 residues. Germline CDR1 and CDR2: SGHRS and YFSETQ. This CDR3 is CASSLGPGENEQFF. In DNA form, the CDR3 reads TGCGCCAGCAGCTTGGGTCCAGGGGAGAATGAGCAGTTCTTC.

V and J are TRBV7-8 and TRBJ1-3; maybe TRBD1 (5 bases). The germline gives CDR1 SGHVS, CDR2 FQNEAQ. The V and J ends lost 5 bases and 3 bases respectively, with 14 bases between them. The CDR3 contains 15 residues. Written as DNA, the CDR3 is TGTGCCAGCAGCCCCGATAGGGGAATTGGAAACACCATATATTTT. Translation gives CASSPDRGIGNTIYF.

The CDR3 DNA reads TGCGCCAGCAGCTCCCGGGACAGGGGGGCGAACGAGCAGTACTTC. The encoded protein is CASSSRDRGANEQYF. V is TRBV5-1 and J is TRBJ2-7; 11 bases fit TRBD1. Germline loops: CDR1 SGHRS, CDR2 YFSETQ. The V and J ends lost 3 bases and 5 bases, in that order; junction bases with no gene match: 7. The CDR3 contains 15 residues.